These 8 T cell receptor beta chains originate from one sample sequenced in a study of T cell repertoires in cytomegalovirus infection. These TCRs are of unknown antigen specificity. One entry per CDR3 protein results from TCRdb running MiXCR on the reads. The sample contains about 330,000 distinct CDR3 sequences, roughly 34% of which appear only once. The sample was cultured PBMCs, taken from culture after CMV antigen stimulation. All receptors come from a human donor in good health (CMV status not recorded). Some clones in this sample may be carry-over from other donors' samples.

The gene calls are TRBV19 and TRBJ1-1, with D possibly being TRBD1 (5 bases). The germline V and J ends were trimmed by 7 bases and 1 base, with 16 bases remaining between them. Germline lookup yields CDR1 LNHDA and CDR2 SQIVND (reference sequence). The CDR3 extends over 15 amino acids. The CDR3 region has the DNA TGTGCCAGTATTTCCTGGACCGGGGGGAACACTGAAGCTTTCTTT. Protein product: CASISWTGGNTEAFF. Full variable domain (missing parts from reference TRBV19 and TRBJ1-1): DGGITQSPKYLFRKEGQNVTLSCEQNLNHDAMYWYRQDPGQGLRLIYYSQIVNDFQKGDIAEGYSVSREKKESFPLTVTSAQKNPTAFYLCASISWTGGNTEAFFGQGTRLTVV.

This clonotype was counted ten times or more. The chain is built from TRBV12-3 or TRBV12-4 and TRBJ2-2; 7 bases are a match to TRBD2. Trimming took 6 bases from V and 0 from J; bases not matched to a gene: 7. The CDR3 sequence is 16 residues long. This chain's CDR3 is CASSKISGSNTGELFF. CDR3 nucleotide sequence: TGTGCCAGCAGCAAAATTAGCGGGTCGAACACCGGGGAGCTGTTTTTT.

The chain employs TRBV6-5 and TRBJ1-1, with D unclear. There are 14 residues in the CDR3. Germline-derived CDR1 and CDR2 are MNHEY and SVGAGI. The germline V and J ends were trimmed by 5 bases and 3 bases, with 13 bases remaining between them. In DNA form, the CDR3 reads TGTGCCAGCAGTAACGGTGTCGGGTACACTGAAGCTTTCTTT. Its translation is CASSNGVGYTEAFF.

This chain uses TRBV19 with TRBJ1-5; 10 positions match TRBD1. Germline CDR1 LNHDA, CDR2 SQIVND (reference sequence). The CDR3 covers 14 residues. V shed 5 bases and J 5 bases; nucleotides not matched to a gene: 3. CDR3 nucleotide sequence: TGTGCCAGTAGTTCGACAGGGGGCGATCAGCCCCAGCATTTT. Amino acid sequence: CASSSTGGDQPQHF.

V gene TRBV12-3 or TRBV12-4 combines with J gene TRBJ1-1, with D possibly being TRBD1 (5 bases). The CDR3 extends over 16 amino acids. Deletions cut 6 bases from V and 2 bases from J, with 19 bases between. The CDR3 coding sequence is TGTGCCAGCAGGAAGCGGGGCCCCTGGGAAAACACTGAAGCTTTCTTT. This encodes CASRKRGPWENTEAFF.

V is TRBV7-9 and J is TRBJ2-1; D is unclear. The CDR3 is 15 residues long. With 5 bases removed from V and 1 base from J, the gap between germline ends came to 12 bases. Germline V gene data show CDR1 as SEHNR and CDR2 as FQNEAQ (reference sequence). The CDR3 loop is CASSPGLLSYNEQFF. Here the CDR3 DNA reads TGTGCCAGCAGCCCAGGTCTCCTTTCCTACAATGAGCAGTTCTTC.

This clonotype was seen a handful of times. J is TRBJ1-1 and V is TRBV14; D ambiguous. The CDR3 runs 15 residues. V gave up 1 base and J gave up 5 bases, with 14 bases separating them. Germline assignment: CDR1 SGHDN and CDR2 FVKESK. CDR3 residues: CASSQGPGSWTEAFF. The CDR3, as DNA: TGTGCCAGCAGCCAAGGCCCGGGTTCCTGGACTGAAGCTTTCTTT.

The chain is built from TRBV24-1 and TRBJ2-3, with 7 bases matching TRBD2. With 3 bases clipped from V and 2 bases from J, the junction kept 4 bases outside the gene matches. Germline values: CDR1 KGHDR, CDR2 SFDVKD. The CDR3 loop spans 15 amino acids. CDR3 nucleotides: TGTGCCACCAGTGATCAGGGAGGGCCCACAGATACGCAGTATTTT. Its translation is CATSDQGGPTDTQYF.